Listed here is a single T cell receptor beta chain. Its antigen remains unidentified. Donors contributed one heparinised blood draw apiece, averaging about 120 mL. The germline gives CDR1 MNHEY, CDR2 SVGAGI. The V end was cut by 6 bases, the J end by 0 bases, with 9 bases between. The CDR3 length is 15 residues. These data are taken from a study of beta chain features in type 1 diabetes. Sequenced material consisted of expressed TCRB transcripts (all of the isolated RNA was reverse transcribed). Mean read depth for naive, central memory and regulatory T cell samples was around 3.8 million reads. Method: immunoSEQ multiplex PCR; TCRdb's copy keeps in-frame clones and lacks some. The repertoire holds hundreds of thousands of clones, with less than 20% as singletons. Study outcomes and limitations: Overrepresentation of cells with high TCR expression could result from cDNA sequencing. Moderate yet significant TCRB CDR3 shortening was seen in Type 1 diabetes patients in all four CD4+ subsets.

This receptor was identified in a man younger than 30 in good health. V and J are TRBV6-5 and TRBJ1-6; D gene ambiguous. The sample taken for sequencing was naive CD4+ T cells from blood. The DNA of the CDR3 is TGTGCCAGCAGCCGGGGTAGCTCCTATAATTCACCCCTCCACTTT. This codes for CASSRGSSYNSPLHF.